The 27 T cell receptor beta chains below all came from one sample that was sequenced in a study of human T cells and chemical hapten exposure. Regarding time point: pre-sensitization, week 0. Treatment of the sample: therapeutic diphenylcyclopropenone sensitization with weekly scalp DPC. MiXCR, run by TCRdb on the RACE reads, gives a single entry per CDR3 protein. In the table there are fewer than 350,000 distinct CDR3 sequences, 7.5% to 8% of which are singletons. Sequencing was performed on whole blood, taken in connection with sensitization to the hapten diphenylcyclopropenone (DPC). The receptors shown here come from a man aged 18 to 29 with alopecia areata. Some clones in this sample may be carry-over from other donors' samples.

This clonotype was seen many times. This chain uses TRBV28 with TRBJ1-5; 12 positions agree with TRBD1. The CDR3 extends over 15 amino acids. CDR1 is MDHEN and CDR2 is SYDVKM in the germline V gene. V was pared by 5 bases and J by 9 bases, with 8 bases of the junction left unmatched. CDR3 bases: TGTGCCAGCAGTGTAACCGGGACAGGGGGCCCGCCCCAGCATTTT. Translation: CASSVTGTGGPPQHF.

There are a few counts of this clonotype. The chain carries TRBV7-2 and TRBJ2-1, with D perhaps being TRBD1 or TRBD2 (6 bases each). Germline assignment: CDR1 SGHTA and CDR2 FQGNSA. V was cut by 5 bases and J by 8 bases, with 16 bases left in between. CDR3 size: 14 residues. CDR3 amino acids: CASSGGLARDEQFF. The CDR3 nucleotides are TGTGCCAGCAGCGGGGGGCTAGCGAGGGATGAGCAGTTCTTC.

The V gene is TRBV7-2, the J gene TRBJ2-2; unclear D gene. V lost 6 bases and J lost 8, with 13 bases in between. The CDR3 loop spans 13 amino acids. Germline values: CDR1 SGHTA, CDR2 FQGNSA. The CDR3: CASRSPSEGELFF. The CDR3 DNA reads TGTGCCAGCAGGTCTCCTAGTGAGGGGGAGCTGTTTTTT.

This clonotype was picked up a small number of times. The V and J genes are TRBV7-9 and TRBJ1-2; 8 nucleotides match TRBD1. The CDR3 spans 16 residues. Germline-derived CDR1 and CDR2 are SEHNR and FQNEAQ (reference sequence). After removal of 2 bases from V and 4 bases from J, the junction contained 9 bases not matched to a gene. The CDR3: CASSLTPDRVGYGYTF. In nucleotides, the CDR3 is TGTGCCAGCAGCTTAACCCCGGACAGGGTAGGCTATGGCTACACCTTC.

The rearrangement uses TRBV2 and TRBJ2-5, with 9 bases matching TRBD1. The trim removed 4 bases at V and 9 bases at J, leaving 12 bases unmatched. The germline gives CDR1 SNHLY, CDR2 FYNNEI. This CDR3 contains 15 residues. The CDR3 region has the DNA TGTGCCAGCAGTGGAGGCAGACAGGGGGGGGCGGCCCAGTACTTC. Its protein product is CASSGGRQGGAAQYF.

The V gene is TRBV5-6, the J gene TRBJ1-4; D is possibly TRBD1 (5 bases). The length of the CDR3 is 14 residues. Germline CDR1 SGHDT, CDR2 YYEEEE. V gave up 5 bases and J gave up 3 bases, with 11 bases separating them. The DNA of the CDR3 is TGTGCCAGCAGAAGACAGCCGTCTAATGAAAAACTGTTTTTT. This translates into CASRRQPSNEKLFF.

This clonotype has a count of ten or more. The chain carries TRBV15 and TRBJ2-1; D is undetermined. V was clipped by 0 bases and J by 12 bases, with 12 bases between them. CDR1 is LNHNV, CDR2 YYDKDF, per germline (reference sequence). The CDR3 covers 13 residues. This chain's CDR3 is CATSRDESKRQFF. Here the CDR3 DNA reads TGTGCCACCAGCAGAGATGAGTCTAAGAGGCAGTTCTTC. The full variable domain, in which reference TRBV15 and TRBJ2-1 provide the parts outside the CDR3, is DAMVIQNPRYQVTQFGKPVTLSCSQTLNHNVMYWYQQKSSQAPKLLFHYYDKDFNNEADTPDNFQSRRPNTSFCFLDIRSPGLGDTAMYLCATSRDESKRQFFGPGTRLTVL.

This clonotype was recorded a few times. This chain connects TRBV6-5 to TRBJ1-2, with D perhaps TRBD1 (6 bases). CDR3 length: 14 residues. Per germline, CDR1 MNHEY and CDR2 SVGAGI. Trimming pared 2 bases from V and 6 bases from J, leaving 13 bases between. CDR3 amino acids: CASSYGGARDGYTF. DNA for the CDR3: TGTGCCAGCAGTTACGGGGGGGCGCGTGATGGCTACACCTTC.

This clonotype has ten or more counts. This chain connects TRBV5-1 to TRBJ1-2; no firm D call. The CDR3 spans 13 residues. V lost 3 bases, J lost 2 bases, and 8 bases lay in between. CDR1 is SGHRS, CDR2 YFSETQ, per germline. In DNA, the CDR3 is TGCGCCAGCAGCTCCGACCTGAACTATGGCTACACCTTC. As protein: CASSSDLNYGYTF.

The V gene is TRBV20-1, the J gene TRBJ1-1, with D perhaps matching TRBD1 (6 bases). Trimming left V 5 bases short and J 3 bases short, with 16 bases between. The CDR3 runs to 14 residues. The V gene's germline CDR1 is DFQATT and CDR2 SNEGSKA (reference sequence). DNA of the CDR3: TGCAGTGCTCACAGGGTGAGGGGCGACACTGAAGCTTTCTTT. As protein: CSAHRVRGDTEAFF.

Only a few counts were recorded for this clonotype. The chain carries TRBV11-2 and TRBJ1-1; a weak D match, TRBD1 (5 bases). The V and J ends lost 5 bases and 4 bases respectively, with 17 bases between them. This CDR3 comprises 15 residues. Per the germline V gene, CDR1 is SGHAT and CDR2 is FQNNGV. CDR3 sequence (DNA): TGTGCCAGCAGCCCGGGGACCTTAGGAGGCACTGAAGCTTTCTTT. It specifies CASSPGTLGGTEAFF.

This clonotype has a handful of counts. The rearrangement links TRBV5-1 to TRBJ1-5; tentative D call: TRBD1 (5 bases). Trimming pared 0 bases from V and 6 bases from J, leaving 13 bases between. This CDR3 comprises 15 residues. From germline, CDR1 is SGHRS and CDR2 YFSETQ. The CDR3 DNA reads as TGCGCCAGCAGCTTGGTCGGAGGGGACGGTCAGCCCCAGCATTTT. Translating it yields CASSLVGGDGQPQHF.

The gene calls are TRBV24-1 and TRBJ2-1; tentative D call: TRBD2 (5 bases). Germline lookup yields CDR1 KGHDR and CDR2 SFDVKD. The V and J ends lost 5 bases and 0 bases respectively, with 13 bases between them. The CDR3 is 16 amino acids. CDR3: CATSAPGSSSYNEQFF. In DNA, the CDR3 is TGTGCCACCAGTGCCCCGGGGAGTAGCTCCTACAATGAGCAGTTCTTC.

The sample holds a few counts of this clonotype. The V gene is TRBV15, the J gene TRBJ2-2; 10 bases agree with TRBD2. The CDR3 is 18 amino acids. Germline-derived CDR1 and CDR2 are LNHNV and YYDKDF (reference sequence). V lost 2 bases, J lost 7 bases, and 13 bases stayed unmatched. DNA of the CDR3: TGTGCCACCAGCAGAACGAGGTGGACTAGCGGCGTAAACGGGGAGCTGTTTTTT. Residues: CATSRTRWTSGVNGELFF. Variable domain in full (rest from reference TRBV15 and TRBJ2-2): DAMVIQNPRYQVTQFGKPVTLSCSQTLNHNVMYWYQQKSSQAPKLLFHYYDKDFNNEADTPDNFQSRRPNTSFCFLDIRSPGLGDTAMYLCATSRTRWTSGVNGELFFGEGSRLTVL.

Only a few counts were recorded for this clonotype. The chain uses TRBV12-3 or TRBV12-4 and TRBJ2-1, with D unclear. Between the trimmed V and J ends, which lost 3 bases and 9 bases, there was a span of 6 bases. The CDR3 consists of 11 residues. CDR3 in amino acids: CASSFFGEQFF. The DNA for the CDR3 is TGTGCCAGCAGTTTTTTCGGTGAGCAGTTCTTC.

The rearrangement links TRBV7-8 to TRBJ1-1, with D hard to call. Germline CDR1 and CDR2: SGHVS and FQNEAQ. Trimming removed 1 base from V and 0 bases from J, with 18 bases in between. The CDR3 spans 18 residues. The CDR3 bases are TGTGCCAGCAGCTTAGTGCGGTTTGCGACGCTCATGAACACTGAAGCTTTCTTT. Protein sequence: CASSLVRFATLMNTEAFF.

In its sample, this clonotype was seen many times. J is TRBJ1-4 and V is TRBV11-2; TRBD1 might be the D (5 bases). Germline V lookup: CDR1 SGHAT, CDR2 FQNNGV. V was trimmed by 1 base and J by 8 bases, leaving 5 bases between them. This CDR3 has 12 amino acids. This CDR3 is CASSLAGEKLFF. The CDR3, as DNA: TGTGCCAGCAGCTTAGCAGGGGAAAAACTGTTTTTT. Using reference TRBV11-2 and TRBJ1-4 for the parts outside the CDR3, the full variable domain is EAGVAQSPRYKIIEKRQSVAFWCNPISGHATLYWYQQILGQGPKLLIQFQNNGVVDDSQLPKDRFSAERLKGVDSTLKIQPAKLEDSAVYLCASSLAGEKLFFGSGTQLSVL.

This sequence joins TRBV7-2 and TRBJ2-5, with 10 bases aligning to TRBD2. The V gene end was trimmed by 3 bases and the J gene end by 7 bases; junction bases not matched to a gene: 11. The CDR3 totals 16 residues. Germline V gene lookup returns CDR1 SGHTA and CDR2 FQGNSA. The CDR3 here is CASSLRGAGGSRTQYF. The CDR3 nucleotides are TGTGCCAGCAGCTTGCGAGGAGCGGGGGGGTCCAGGACCCAGTACTTC.

The V and J genes are TRBV27 and TRBJ1-5, with D perhaps matching TRBD1 (5 bases). Looked up from germline, CDR1 is MNHEY and CDR2 is SMNVEV (reference sequence). The CDR3 length is 15 residues. For the CDR3, the DNA is TGTGCATCAGGTCCCCGGTCCGCAGGGAATCAGCCCCAGCATTTT. The encoded protein is CASGPRSAGNQPQHF.

This clonotype was observed a handful of times. V is TRBV12-3 or TRBV12-4 and J is TRBJ2-5, with 11 bases fitting TRBD2. This CDR3 has 15 residues. The V and J ends lost 2 bases and 4 bases, in that order; junction bases with no gene match: 3. This chain's CDR3 is CASSLRSGGAETQYF. The CDR3 DNA sequence: TGTGCCAGCAGTTTACGTAGCGGGGGGGCAGAGACCCAGTACTTC.

Many counts were recorded for this clonotype. The chain has TRBV7-2 and TRBJ1-2, with D unclear. Germline V lookup: CDR1 SGHTA, CDR2 FQGNSA. Trimming took off 2 bases at V and 8 bases at J, with 12 bases between the two ends. This CDR3 contains 13 residues. The CDR3 spells CASSLKQARGYTF. The CDR3 DNA reads as TGTGCCAGCAGCTTAAAACAAGCGAGGGGCTACACCTTC.

Only a few counts were recorded for this clonotype. The chain links TRBV6-2 or TRBV6-3 to TRBJ1-1; D unclear. The germline V and J ends were trimmed by 5 bases and 6 bases, with 10 bases remaining between them. The CDR3 length is 12 residues. In germline, CDR1 is MNHEY, CDR2 SVGEGT. The CDR3: CASSKQISEAFF. The CDR3 DNA reads as TGTGCCAGCAGTAAACAGATCTCTGAAGCTTTCTTT.

The CDR3 DNA is TGTGCCAGCACCCCCCCGGACCCTGGAGATACGCAGTATTTT. This translates into CASTPPDPGDTQYF. The chain carries TRBV28 and TRBJ2-3; D is uncertain. V lost 7 bases to trimming and J lost 5 bases, with 16 bases between them. This CDR3 spans 14 amino acids. Germline CDR1 MDHEN, CDR2 SYDVKM.

There are many counts of this clonotype. CDR3 region: CASSLRQASTEAFF. CDR3 nucleotides: TGCGCCAGCAGCTTGAGACAGGCTAGTACTGAAGCTTTCTTT. The chain combines TRBV5-1 with TRBJ1-1; D perhaps matches TRBD1 (6 bases). The CDR3 extends over 14 amino acids. CDR1 is SGHRS and CDR2 is YFSETQ in the germline V gene. Trimming took 1 base from V and 5 from J, leaving 12 bases between them.

The CDR3 bases are TGTGCCAGCACCAAACAGATGAACACCGGGGAGCTGTTTTTT. Translated, it gives CASTKQMNTGELFF. The chain couples TRBV12-3 or TRBV12-4 to TRBJ2-2; D call uncertain. This CDR3 contains 14 residues. Trimming pared 7 bases from V and 1 base from J, leaving 10 bases between.

Turning to this clonotype: The germline gene is not matched at one end of the junction; a read error may be the cause. The V call is TRBV7-3, the J call TRBJ2-1; 10 nucleotides align to TRBD2. CDR3 length: 14 amino acids. The V gene's germline CDR1 is SGHTA and CDR2 FQGTGA. The CDR3 is CASRLSGGAHEQFF. The DNA for the CDR3 is TGTGCCAGCAGATTAAGCGGGGGGGCCCATGAGCAGTTCTTC. Supplemented by reference TRBV7-3 and TRBJ2-1, the full variable domain reads GAGVSQTPSNKVTEKGKYVELRCDPISGHTALYWYRQSLGQGPEFLIYFQGTGAADDSGLPNDRFFAVRPEGSVSTLKIQRTERGDSAVYLCASRLSGGAHEQFFGPGTRLTVL.

The CDR3 here is CASSRTAGSYEQYF. In DNA form, the CDR3 reads TGTGCCAGCAGCCGGACGGCGGGGTCCTACGAGCAGTACTTC. V usage is TRBV7-7 and J usage is TRBJ2-7; tentatively, D is TRBD2 (6 bases). Trimming pared 5 bases from V and 1 base from J, leaving 12 bases between. The CDR3 covers 14 residues. Germline V lookup: CDR1 SSHAT, CDR2 FNYEAQ (reference sequence).